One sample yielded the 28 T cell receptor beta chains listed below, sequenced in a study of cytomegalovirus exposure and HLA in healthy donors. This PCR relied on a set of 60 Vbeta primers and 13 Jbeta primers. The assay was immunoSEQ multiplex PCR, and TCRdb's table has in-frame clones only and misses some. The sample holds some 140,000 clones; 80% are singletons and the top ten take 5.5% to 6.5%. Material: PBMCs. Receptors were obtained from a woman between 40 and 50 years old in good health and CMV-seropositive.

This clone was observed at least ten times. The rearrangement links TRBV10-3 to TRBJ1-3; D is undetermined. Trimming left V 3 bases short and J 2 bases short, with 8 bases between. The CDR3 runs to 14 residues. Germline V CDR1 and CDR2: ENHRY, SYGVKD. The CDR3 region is CAISEGRTGNTIYF. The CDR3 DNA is TGTGCCATCAGTGAAGGGAGAACTGGAAACACCATATATTTT.

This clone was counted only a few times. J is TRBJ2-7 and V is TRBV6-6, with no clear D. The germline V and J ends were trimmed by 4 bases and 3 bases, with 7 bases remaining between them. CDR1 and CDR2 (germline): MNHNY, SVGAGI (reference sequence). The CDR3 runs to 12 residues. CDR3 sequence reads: CASSSAFYEQYF. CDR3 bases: TGTGCCAGCAGTTCCGCGTTCTACGAGCAGTACTTC.

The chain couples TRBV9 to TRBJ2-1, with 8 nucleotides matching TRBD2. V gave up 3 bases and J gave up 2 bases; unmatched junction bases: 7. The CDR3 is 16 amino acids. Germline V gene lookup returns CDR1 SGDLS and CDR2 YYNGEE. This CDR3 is CASSAVAGRAYNEQFF. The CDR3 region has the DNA TGTGCCAGCAGCGCCGTAGCGGGACGGGCCTACAATGAGCAGTTCTTC.

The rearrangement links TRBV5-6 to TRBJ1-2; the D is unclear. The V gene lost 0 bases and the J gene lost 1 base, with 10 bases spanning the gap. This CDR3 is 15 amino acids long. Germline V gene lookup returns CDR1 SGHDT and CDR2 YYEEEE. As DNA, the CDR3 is TGTGCCAGCAGCTTGGTATCAGTTCTTAACTATGGCTACACCTTC. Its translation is CASSLVSVLNYGYTF.

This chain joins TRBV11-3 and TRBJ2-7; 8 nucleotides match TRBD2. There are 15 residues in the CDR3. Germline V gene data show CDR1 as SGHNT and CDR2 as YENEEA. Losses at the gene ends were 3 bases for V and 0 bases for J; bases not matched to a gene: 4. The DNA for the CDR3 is TGTGCCAGCAGCTTTACTAGCGGAATCTCCTACGAGCAGTACTTC. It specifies CASSFTSGISYEQYF.

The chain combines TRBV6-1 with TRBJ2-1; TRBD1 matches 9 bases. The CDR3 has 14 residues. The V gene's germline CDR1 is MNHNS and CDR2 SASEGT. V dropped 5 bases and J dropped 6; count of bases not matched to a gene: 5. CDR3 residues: CASSTGQGINEQFF. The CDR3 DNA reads TGTGCCAGCAGTACGGGACAGGGTATCAATGAGCAGTTCTTC.

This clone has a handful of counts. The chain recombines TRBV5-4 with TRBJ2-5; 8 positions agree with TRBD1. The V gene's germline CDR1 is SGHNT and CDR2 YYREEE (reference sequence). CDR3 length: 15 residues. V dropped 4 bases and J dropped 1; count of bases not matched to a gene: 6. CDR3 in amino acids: CASSRMDRAQETQYF. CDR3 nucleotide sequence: TGTGCCAGCAGCCGTATGGACAGGGCCCAAGAGACCCAGTACTTC.

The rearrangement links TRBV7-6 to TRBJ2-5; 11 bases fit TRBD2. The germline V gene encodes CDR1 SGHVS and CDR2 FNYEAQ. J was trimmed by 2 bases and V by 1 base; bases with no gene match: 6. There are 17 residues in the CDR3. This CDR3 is CASSLGLAGGLQETQYF. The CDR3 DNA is TGTGCCAGCAGCTTAGGGCTAGCGGGAGGTCTGCAAGAGACCCAGTACTTC.

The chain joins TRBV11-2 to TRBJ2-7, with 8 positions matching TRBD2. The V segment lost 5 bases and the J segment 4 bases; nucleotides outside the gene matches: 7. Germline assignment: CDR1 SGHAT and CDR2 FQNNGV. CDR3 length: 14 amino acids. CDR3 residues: CASSAGLARYEQYF. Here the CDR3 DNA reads TGTGCCAGCAGCGCCGGACTAGCTCGTTACGAGCAGTACTTC.

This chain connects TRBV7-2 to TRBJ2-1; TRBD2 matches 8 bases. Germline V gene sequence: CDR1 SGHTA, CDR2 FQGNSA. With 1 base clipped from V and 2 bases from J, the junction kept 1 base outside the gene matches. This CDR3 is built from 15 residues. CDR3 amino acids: CASSLELAAYNEQFF. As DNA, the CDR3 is TGTGCCAGCAGCTTAGAACTAGCGGCCTACAATGAGCAGTTCTTC.

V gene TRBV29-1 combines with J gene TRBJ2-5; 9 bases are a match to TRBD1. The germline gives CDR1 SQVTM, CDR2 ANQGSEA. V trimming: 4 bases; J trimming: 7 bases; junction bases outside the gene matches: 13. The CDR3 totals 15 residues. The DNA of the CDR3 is TGCAGCGTTGTGGGGGACAGGGTCTTCTTGTCGACCCAGTACTTC. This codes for CSVVGDRVFLSTQYF.

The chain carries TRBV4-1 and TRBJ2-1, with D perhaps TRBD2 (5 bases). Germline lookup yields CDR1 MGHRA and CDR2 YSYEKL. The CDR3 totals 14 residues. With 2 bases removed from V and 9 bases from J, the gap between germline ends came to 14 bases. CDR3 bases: TGCGCCAGCAGCCAATTCTGGACGGCGGGTGAGCAGTTCTTC. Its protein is CASSQFWTAGEQFF.

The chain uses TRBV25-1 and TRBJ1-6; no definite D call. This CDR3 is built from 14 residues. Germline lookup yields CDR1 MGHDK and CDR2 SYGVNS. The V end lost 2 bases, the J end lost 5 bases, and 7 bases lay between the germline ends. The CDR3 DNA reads TGTGCCAGCAGTGAAAGAACTAATAATTCACCCCTCCACTTT. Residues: CASSERTNNSPLHF.

The CDR3 coding sequence is TGTGCCAGCTCACCAGTCCTAGCGGGAGGGCGTTCCTACGAGCAGTACTTC. Translation gives CASSPVLAGGRSYEQYF. This chain connects TRBV18 to TRBJ2-7; 12 bases fit TRBD2. V was clipped by 2 bases and J by 1 base; unmatched bases: 6. In germline, CDR1 is KGHSH, CDR2 LQKENI. The CDR3 contains 17 residues.

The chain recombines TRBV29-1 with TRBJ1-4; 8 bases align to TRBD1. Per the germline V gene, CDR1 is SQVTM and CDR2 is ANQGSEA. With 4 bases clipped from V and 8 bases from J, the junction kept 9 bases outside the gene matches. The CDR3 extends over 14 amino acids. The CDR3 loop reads CSVAHTGGNEKLFF. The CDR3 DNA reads TGCAGCGTTGCGCATACAGGGGGGAACGAAAAACTGTTTTTT.

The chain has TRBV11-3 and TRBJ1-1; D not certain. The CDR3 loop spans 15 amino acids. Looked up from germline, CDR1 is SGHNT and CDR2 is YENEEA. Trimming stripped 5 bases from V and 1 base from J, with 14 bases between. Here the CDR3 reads CASSSRAPGNTEAFF. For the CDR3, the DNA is TGTGCCAGCAGCAGCCGAGCTCCCGGGAACACTGAAGCTTTCTTT.

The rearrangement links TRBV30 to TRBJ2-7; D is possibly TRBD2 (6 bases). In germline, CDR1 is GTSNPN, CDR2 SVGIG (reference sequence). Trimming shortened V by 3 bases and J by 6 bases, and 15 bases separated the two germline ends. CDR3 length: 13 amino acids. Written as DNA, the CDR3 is TGTGCCTGGAGCATCCGGGGGTCTGGCGAGCAGTACTTC. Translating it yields CAWSIRGSGEQYF.

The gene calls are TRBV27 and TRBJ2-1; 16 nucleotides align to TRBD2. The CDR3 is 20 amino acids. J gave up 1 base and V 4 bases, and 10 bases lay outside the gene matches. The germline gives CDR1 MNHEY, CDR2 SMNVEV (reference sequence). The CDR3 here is CASSSSGLAGGPRSYNEQFF. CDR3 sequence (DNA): TGTGCCAGCAGTTCCTCGGGACTAGCGGGAGGGCCCAGATCCTACAATGAGCAGTTCTTC.

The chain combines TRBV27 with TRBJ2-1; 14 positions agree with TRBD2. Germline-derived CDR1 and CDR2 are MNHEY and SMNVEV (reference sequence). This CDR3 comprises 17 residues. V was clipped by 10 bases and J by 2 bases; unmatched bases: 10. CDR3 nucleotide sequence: TGTGCCACTCTACCGACTAGCGGGAGGGTCACCTACAATGAGCAGTTCTTC. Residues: CATLPTSGRVTYNEQFF.

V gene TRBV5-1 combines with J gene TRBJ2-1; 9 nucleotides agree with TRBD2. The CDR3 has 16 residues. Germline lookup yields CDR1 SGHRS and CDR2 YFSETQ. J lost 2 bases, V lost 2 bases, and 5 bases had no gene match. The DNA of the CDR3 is TGCGCCAGCAGCTTAACTAGCGGGCTAACCTACAATGAGCAGTTCTTC. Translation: CASSLTSGLTYNEQFF. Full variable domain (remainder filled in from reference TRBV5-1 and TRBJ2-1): KAGVTQTPRYLIKTRGQQVTLSCSPISGHRSVSWYQQTPGQGLQFLFEYFSETQRNKGNFPGRFSGRQFSNSRSEMNVSTLELGDSALYLCASSLTSGLTYNEQFFGPGTRLTVL.

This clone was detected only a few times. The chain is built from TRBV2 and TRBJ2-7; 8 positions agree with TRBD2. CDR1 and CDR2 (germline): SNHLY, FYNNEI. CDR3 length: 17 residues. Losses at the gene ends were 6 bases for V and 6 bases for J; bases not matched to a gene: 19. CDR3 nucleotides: TGTGCCAGCAGGCCCGTGAGGGGGGCTAGCGGGCCTTTCGAGCAGTACTTC. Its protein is CASRPVRGASGPFEQYF.

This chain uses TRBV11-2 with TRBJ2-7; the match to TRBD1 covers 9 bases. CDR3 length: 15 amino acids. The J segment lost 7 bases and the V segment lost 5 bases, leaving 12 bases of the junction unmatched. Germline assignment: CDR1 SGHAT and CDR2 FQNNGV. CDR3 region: CASSVGDRVLGEQYF. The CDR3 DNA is TGTGCCAGCAGCGTGGGGGACAGGGTCCTCGGAGAGCAGTACTTC.

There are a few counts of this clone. DNA of the CDR3: TGTGCCTGGAGTTCGGACCGAAGCGGGGGTTCCTACGAGCAGTACTTC. Protein product: CAWSSDRSGGSYEQYF. This chain joins TRBV30 and TRBJ2-7, with 8 bases identical to TRBD2. The V gene's germline CDR1 is GTSNPN and CDR2 SVGIG (reference sequence). The junction had 10 bases not matched to a gene; V was cut back by 2 bases and J by 1 base. The CDR3 is 16 amino acids.

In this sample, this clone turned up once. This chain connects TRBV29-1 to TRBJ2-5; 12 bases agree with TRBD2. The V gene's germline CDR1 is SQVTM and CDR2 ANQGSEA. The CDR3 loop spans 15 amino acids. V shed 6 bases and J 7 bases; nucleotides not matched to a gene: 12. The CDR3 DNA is TGCAGCGTCTCTAGACTAGCGGGAGATGGGGCGACCCAGTACTTC. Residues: CSVSRLAGDGATQYF.

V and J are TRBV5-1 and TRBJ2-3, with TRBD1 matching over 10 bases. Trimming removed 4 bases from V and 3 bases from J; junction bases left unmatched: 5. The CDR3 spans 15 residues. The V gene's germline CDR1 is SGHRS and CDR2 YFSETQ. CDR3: CASSPGQGWTDTQYF. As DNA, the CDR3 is TGCGCCAGCAGCCCGGGACAGGGGTGGACAGATACGCAGTATTTT. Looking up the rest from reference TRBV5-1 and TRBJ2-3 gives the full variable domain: KAGVTQTPRYLIKTRGQQVTLSCSPISGHRSVSWYQQTPGQGLQFLFEYFSETQRNKGNFPGRFSGRQFSNSRSEMNVSTLELGDSALYLCASSPGQGWTDTQYFGPGTRLTVL.

The CDR3 sequence is CATSSRGTPNYGYTF. DNA for the CDR3: TGTGCCACCAGCTCCCGGGGAACACCTAACTATGGCTACACCTTC. The chain is built from TRBV15 and TRBJ1-2; D unclear. Germline CDR1 reads LNHNV; CDR2 reads YYDKDF (reference sequence). This CDR3 region has 15 residues. Deletions cut 5 bases from V and 0 bases from J, with 13 bases between.

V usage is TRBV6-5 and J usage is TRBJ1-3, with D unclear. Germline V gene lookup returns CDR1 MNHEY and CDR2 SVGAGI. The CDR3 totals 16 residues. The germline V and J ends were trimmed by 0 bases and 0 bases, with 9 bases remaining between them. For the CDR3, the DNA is TGTGCCAGCAGTTACTCAGAGGGCTTCTCTGGAAACACCATATATTTT. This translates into CASSYSEGFSGNTIYF.

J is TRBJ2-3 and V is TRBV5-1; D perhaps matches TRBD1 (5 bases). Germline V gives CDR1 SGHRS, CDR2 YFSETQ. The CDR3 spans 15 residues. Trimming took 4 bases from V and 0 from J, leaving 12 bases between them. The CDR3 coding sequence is TGCGCCAGCAGCACGACAGTTACTAGCACAGATACGCAGTATTTT. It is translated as CASSTTVTSTDTQYF.